This TCR beta chain derives from a study of cytomegalovirus exposure and HLA in healthy donors. This clone was observed once. A multiplex PCR was run with 60 Vbeta primers and 13 Jbeta primers. Assay used: immunoSEQ multiplex PCR; TCRdb lists only in-frame clones, some missing. The repertoire holds tens of thousands of clones, around three quarters seen once, with roughly 19% in the top ten. The origin of this receptor is a woman aged 55-69 years in good health and CMV-seropositive. The specimen sequenced was PBMCs.

DNA for the CDR3: TGTGCCAGCAGCTTAGCACGAGGGTTTGCCTACAATGAGCAGTTCTTC. As protein: CASSLARGFAYNEQFF. The J gene is TRBJ2-1, the V gene TRBV7-2; TRBD2 is a possible D gene (5 bases). This CDR3 comprises 16 residues. V shed 0 bases and J shed 2 bases, with 11 bases lying between them. Germline lookup yields CDR1 SGHTA and CDR2 FQGNSA.